The TCR beta chain under discussion was sequenced for a study of CD8 T cells in ankylosing spondylitis. There are many counts of this clonotype. What it binds is not known. CDR1 and CDR2 from the germline V gene are SGHRS and YFSETQ. This CDR3 region has 15 residues. V lost 7 bases and J lost 6, with 19 bases in between. Molecular-barcoded quantitative 5'-RACE produced these TCR beta libraries. TCRdb ran MiXCR on the 5' RACE reads and lists one entry per CDR3 protein. The repertoire holds some 800,000 distinct CDR3 sequences, with about 12% as singletons. Study results and limitations: The clones that were linked to disease were reported to be significantly enriched in matched synovial fluid samples from ankylosing spondylitis patients. With a CD8+ phenotype, disease-linked clones were relatively rare in peripheral blood. It appeared that ankylosing spondylitis blood was characterized by a TCR beta motif of several highly homologous variants. Reactive arthritis synovial fluid and blood previously showed some of these motif variants.

This sequence joins TRBV5-1 and TRBJ1-4, with D perhaps TRBD1 (6 bases). Source material: blood, either unsorted or a sorted T cell fraction (not recorded which). The clonotype was recovered from a male donor with ankylosing spondylitis. The CDR3: CASGEQGRVDEKLFF. CDR3 coding DNA: TGCGCCAGCGGCGAACAGGGTCGGGTCGATGAAAAACTGTTTTTT. Full variable domain (missing parts from reference TRBV5-1 and TRBJ1-4): KAGVTQTPRYLIKTRGQQVTLSCSPISGHRSVSWYQQTPGQGLQFLFEYFSETQRNKGNFPGRFSGRQFSNSRSEMNVSTLELGDSALYLCASGEQGRVDEKLFFGSGTQLSVL.